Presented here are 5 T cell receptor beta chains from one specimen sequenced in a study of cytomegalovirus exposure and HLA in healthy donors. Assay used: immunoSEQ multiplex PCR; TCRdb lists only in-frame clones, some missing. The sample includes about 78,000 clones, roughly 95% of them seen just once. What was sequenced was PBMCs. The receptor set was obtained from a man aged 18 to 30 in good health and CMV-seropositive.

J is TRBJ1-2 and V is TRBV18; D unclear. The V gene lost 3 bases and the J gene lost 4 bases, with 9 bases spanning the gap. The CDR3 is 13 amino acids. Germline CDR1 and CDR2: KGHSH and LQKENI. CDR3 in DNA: TGTGCCAGCTCACCCGGCGAGGGCTATGGCTACACCTTC. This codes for CASSPGEGYGYTF.

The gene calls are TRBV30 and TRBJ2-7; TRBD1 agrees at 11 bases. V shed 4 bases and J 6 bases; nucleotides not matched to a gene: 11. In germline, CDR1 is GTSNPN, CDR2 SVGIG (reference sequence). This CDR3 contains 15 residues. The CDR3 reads CAWMGPRTGGTEQYF. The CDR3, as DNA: TGTGCCTGGATGGGCCCGAGGACAGGGGGCACCGAGCAGTACTTC.

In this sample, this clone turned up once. DNA of the CDR3: TGTGCCAGCAGTCCTCAGGGGGGCGGATCGGGGGAGCAGTACTTC. Translated: CASSPQGGGSGEQYF. The chain uses TRBV27 and TRBJ2-7, with D perhaps matching TRBD1 (7 bases). There are 15 residues in the CDR3. The V gene's germline CDR1 is MNHEY and CDR2 SMNVEV (reference sequence). The V gene lost 5 bases and the J gene lost 7 bases, with 21 bases spanning the gap.

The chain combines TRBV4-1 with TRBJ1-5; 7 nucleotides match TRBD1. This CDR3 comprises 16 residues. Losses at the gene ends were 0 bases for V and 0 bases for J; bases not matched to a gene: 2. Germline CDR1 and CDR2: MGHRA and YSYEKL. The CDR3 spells CASSQEGQISNQPQHF. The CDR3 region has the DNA TGCGCCAGCAGCCAAGAGGGACAGATTAGCAATCAGCCCCAGCATTTT.

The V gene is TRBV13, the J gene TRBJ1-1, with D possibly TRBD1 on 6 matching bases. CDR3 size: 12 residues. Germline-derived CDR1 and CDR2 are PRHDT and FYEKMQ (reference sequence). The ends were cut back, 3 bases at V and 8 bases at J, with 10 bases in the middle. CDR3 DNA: TGTGCCAGCAGCTTGTGGACAGAAGAAGCTTTCTTT. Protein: CASSLWTEEAFF.